The source of this T cell receptor (beta chain) is a study of OX40 agonist ivuxolimab in advanced cancers. The overall study: Dose-escalation cases comprised hepatocellular carcinoma, melanoma, renal cell or head and neck cancer. Patients achieving partial responses numbered three: one hepatocellular carcinoma case and two cutaneous melanoma cases. General observations from the study: CD8+ T cells were the subset that, on average, had more expanded clones than CD4+.

Produced via immunoSEQ multiplex PCR; TCRdb's table is partial and in-frame only. Of 80,000 or so clones listed, around nine tenths are singletons. The CDR3 is 13 amino acids. Germline loops: CDR1 MDHEN, CDR2 SYDVKM. The germline V and J ends were trimmed by 3 bases and 2 bases, with 8 bases remaining between them. Autoimmune disease history or systemic immunosuppression excluded patients. Comment on this clone: The antigen remains unidentified.

Specimen: CD4+ or CD8+ T cells sorted from blood, collected in a trial of the OX40 agonist ivuxolimab. This receptor was obtained from an adult with an advanced solid tumor such as melanoma, head and neck, liver or kidney cancer. The chain carries TRBV28 and TRBJ2-7; D might be TRBD2 (5 bases). The CDR3 reads CASSFNGAYEQYF. CDR3 DNA sequence: TGTGCCAGCAGTTTTAACGGGGCCTACGAGCAGTACTTC.